This T cell receptor (beta chain) emerged from a study of T cell repertoires in cytomegalovirus infection. Study-wide points: Summed frequency of public TCR beta families distinguished CMV carriers with the relevant HLA. CMV-specific TCR beta clonotypes restricted by HLA-C were the ones dominating the ex vivo response.

V was pared by 8 bases and J by 0 bases, with 10 bases between. The V gene's germline CDR1 is MNHNY and CDR2 SVGAGI (reference sequence). CDR3 length: 13 residues. Each CDR3 protein gets one entry after TCRdb re-called the reads with MiXCR. This sample yields 450,000 to 600,000 distinct CDR3 sequences, of which about 33% are seen a single time; about a sixth belongs to the top ten. Details on this clonotype: Its antigen is not known.

The specimen comprised cultured PBMCs, sampled from culture after CMV antigen stimulation. The chain links TRBV6-6 to TRBJ1-1; D is unresolved. The receptor's source is a human donor in good health (CMV status not recorded). Some clones in this sample may be carry-over from other donors' samples. The CDR3, as DNA: TGTGCCAGCCTACCCCAGGTGAACACTGAAGCTTTCTTT. Its protein product is CASLPQVNTEAFF.